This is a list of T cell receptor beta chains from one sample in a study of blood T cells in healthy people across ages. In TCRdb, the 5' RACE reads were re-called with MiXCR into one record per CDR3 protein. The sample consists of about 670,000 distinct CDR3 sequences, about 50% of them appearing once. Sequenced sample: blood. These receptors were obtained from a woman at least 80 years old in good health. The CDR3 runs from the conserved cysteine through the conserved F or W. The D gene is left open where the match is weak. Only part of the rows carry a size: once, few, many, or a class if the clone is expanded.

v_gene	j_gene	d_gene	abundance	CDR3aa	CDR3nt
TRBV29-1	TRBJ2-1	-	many	CSVGGRLSYNEQFF	TGCAGCGTTGGGGGCAGGCTCTCCTACAATGAGCAGTTCTTC
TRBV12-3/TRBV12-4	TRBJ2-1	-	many	CASSLEHNEQFF	TGTGCCAGCAGTTTAGAGCACAATGAGCAGTTCTTC
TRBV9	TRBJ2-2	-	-	CASGVGTTNTGELFF	TGTGCCAGCGGCGTCGGGACAACGAACACCGGGGAGCTGTTTTTT
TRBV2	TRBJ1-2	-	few	CASSPDKGYGYTF	TGTGCCAGCAGTCCGGATAAGGGCTATGGCTACACCTTC
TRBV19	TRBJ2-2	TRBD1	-	CASSIDPRQGAGELFF	TGTGCCAGTAGTATAGATCCACGACAGGGGGCCGGGGAGCTGTTTTTT
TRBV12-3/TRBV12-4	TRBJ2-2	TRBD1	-	CASSLPGQGSGELFF	TGTGCCAGCAGTTTACCGGGACAGGGGAGCGGGGAGCTGTTTTTT
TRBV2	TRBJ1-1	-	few	CASRGSKGWATEAFF	TGTGCCAGCAGGGGGTCGAAGGGTTGGGCCACTGAAGCTTTCTTT
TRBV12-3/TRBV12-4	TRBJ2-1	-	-	CASTQANEQFF	TGTGCCAGCACCCAGGCCAATGAGCAGTTCTTC
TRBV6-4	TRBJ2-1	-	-	CASSVEVFANEQFF	TGTGCCAGCAGTGTCGAGGTTTTTGCAAATGAGCAGTTCTTC
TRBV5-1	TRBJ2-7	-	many	CASSSGPFYEQYF	TGCGCCAGCAGCTCAGGACCTTTCTACGAGCAGTACTTC
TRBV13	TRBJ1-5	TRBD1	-	CASSLGTGGPQPQHF	TGTGCCAGCAGCTTAGGGACAGGGGGCCCTCAGCCCCAGCATTTT
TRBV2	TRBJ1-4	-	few	CASSEDDRRNEKLFF	TGTGCCAGCAGTGAAGATGACAGGAGAAATGAAAAACTGTTTTTT
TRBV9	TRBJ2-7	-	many	CASSEGVSYEQYF	TGTGCCAGCAGCGAAGGGGTCTCCTACGAGCAGTACTTC
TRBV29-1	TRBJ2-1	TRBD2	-	CSTQREESEQFF	TGCAGCACTCAGCGGGAGGAAAGTGAGCAGTTCTTC